The 18 T cell receptor beta chains below all came from one sample that was sequenced in a study of T cell clonality in common variable immunodeficiency. This table comes from immunoSEQ multiplex PCR, and its TCRdb copy is limited to in-frame clones, with some not included. The sample gives some 50,000 clones, none seen only once, and the top ten clones hold about 1.7%. What was sequenced was peripheral blood mononuclear cells. The receptors here all came from a person between 18 and 70 years old in good health.

The table lists this clone with many counts. Coverage ceases 3 residues before the CDR3 finishes, and the germline J gene fills in the end. The V and J genes are TRBV30 and TRBJ2-7, with D tentatively TRBD1 (6 bases). The CDR3 extends over 13 amino acids. Germline V lookup: CDR1 GTSNPN, CDR2 SVGIG (reference sequence). V lost 2 bases, J lost 5 bases, and 13 bases lay in between. CDR3 DNA (partial): TGTGCCTGGAGTCAGGACAGTGGGGACGAG. Its protein is CAWSQDSGDE. The full-length CDR3 reads as CAWSQDSGDEQYF.

This clone turned up a few times. The CDR3 end falls 3 residues outside the read, so it is completed with the germline J gene. The chain links TRBV25-1 to TRBJ1-6; D gene ambiguous. The V gene lost 3 bases and the J gene lost 8 bases, with 8 bases spanning the gap. This CDR3 comprises 13 residues. Germline-derived CDR1 and CDR2 are MGHDK and SYGVNS. Incomplete CDR3 DNA: TGTGCCAGCAGTGATACTGGTGATTCACCC. This sequence encodes CASSDTGDSP. The CDR3 reads in full as CASSDTGDSPLHF.

This clone has ten or more counts. The DNA ends 3 residues before the CDR3 does, and the rest of the CDR3 is filled in from the germline J gene. The V gene is TRBV6-2 or TRBV6-3, the J gene TRBJ2-3; TRBD2 agrees at 10 bases. The CDR3 sequence is 16 residues long. Germline CDR1 MNHEY, CDR2 SVGEGT. Trimming at V came to 5 bases and at J to 7 bases, leaving 12 bases not matched to a gene. CDR3 in amino acids: CASSTLGVAGGYTQYF. The covered CDR3 bases are TGTGCCAGCAGTACCCTCGGGGTAGCGGGGGGATATACG.

As regards this clone: The CDR3 end lies 3 residues beyond the end of the read and is filled in from the germline J gene. The chain couples TRBV7-9 to TRBJ2-2; D remains unclear. Per the germline V gene, CDR1 is SEHNR and CDR2 is FQNEAQ (reference sequence). This CDR3 has 15 amino acids. The DNA read from the CDR3 is TGTGCCAGCAGCCCCCCGACATTGTCTAATGAAAAG. This codes for CASSPPTLSNEK. The whole CDR3 protein reads CASSPPTLSNEKLFF.

This clone was observed at least ten times. The read comes to an end 3 residues before the CDR3 does, leaving the germline J gene to fill in the end. The rearrangement links TRBV30 to TRBJ2-5; 9 bases align to TRBD1. CDR3 size: 13 residues. V gave up 4 bases and J gave up 5 bases; unmatched junction bases: 5. The V gene's germline CDR1 is GTSNPN and CDR2 SVGIG (reference sequence). The CDR3 is CAWTGTGRETQYF. The CDR3 bases that were read are TGTGCCTGGACCGGGACAGGGCGGGAGACC.

This clone was detected ten times or more. The read halts 3 residues ahead of the CDR3 end, with the missing end drawn from the germline J gene. The chain is built from TRBV5-6 and TRBJ1-1; no clear D gene. Germline V gives CDR1 SGHDT, CDR2 YYEEEE. This CDR3 is built from 15 residues. The germline V and J ends were trimmed by 4 bases and 3 bases, with 16 bases remaining between them. CDR3 region: CASSLPDIQDTEAFF. The covered CDR3 bases are TGTGCCAGCAGCCTCCCAGATATTCAAGACACTGAA.

This clone was picked up many times. The read ends 3 residues early relative to the CDR3; the germline J gene fills the gap. The chain combines TRBV7-6 with TRBJ2-3; 14 nucleotides line up with TRBD2. CDR3 length: 15 amino acids. CDR1 and CDR2 from the germline V gene are SGHVS and FNYEAQ. V shed 5 bases and J 5 bases; nucleotides not matched to a gene: 3. The CDR3 reads CASSTGLAGGDTQYF. CDR3 bases read: TGTGCCAGCAGCACAGGACTAGCGGGAGGAGATACG.

Only a few counts were recorded for this clone. The read gets to within 3 residues of the CDR3 end, and the germline J gene fills in the rest. This chain joins TRBV20-1 and TRBJ1-1, with D perhaps matching TRBD1 (6 bases). The V gene's germline CDR1 is DFQATT and CDR2 SNEGSKA (reference sequence). The CDR3 is 15 residues long. CDR3 bases read: TGCAGTGTTAAGTTGACGGGGGGGCACTACAATGAG. Translation gives CSVKLTGGHYNE. The entire CDR3 reads CSVKLTGGHYNEAFF.

This clone was seen at least ten times. The missing CDR3 end, 3 residues past where the read stops, is filled in from the germline J gene. J is TRBJ1-1 and V is TRBV12-3 or TRBV12-4; a weak D match, TRBD1 (5 bases). The CDR3 length is 13 residues. The V and J ends lost 3 bases and 4 bases respectively, with 9 bases between them. The CDR3 reads CASSFGAGTEAFF. CDR3 DNA (partial): TGTGCCAGCAGTTTTGGGGCTGGCACTGAA.

This clone was recorded at least ten times. The read falls 3 residues short of the CDR3 end, and the missing part is taken from the germline J gene. The chain links TRBV7-2 to TRBJ2-7; D is possibly TRBD2 (5 bases). The CDR3 covers 14 residues. V was cut by 4 bases and J by 3 bases, with 13 bases left in between. Germline values: CDR1 SGHTA, CDR2 FQGNSA. Here the CDR3 reads CASSSRAPGYEQYF. The CDR3 DNA, read in part, is TGTGCCAGCAGCTCGAGGGCCCCTGGCTACGAG.

This clone occurred many times. The sequenced fragment ends 3 residues before the CDR3 boundary, so the rest is inferred from the germline J gene. The chain is built from TRBV5-1 and TRBJ1-4; 7 bases match TRBD1. The CDR3 is 14 residues long. The germline V gene encodes CDR1 SGHRS and CDR2 YFSETQ. V dropped 4 bases and J dropped 5; count of bases not matched to a gene: 5. The CDR3 loop reads CASSVSQGNEKLFF. The sequenced CDR3 bases are TGCGCCAGCAGCGTTTCACAGGGGAATGAAAAA.

This clone was detected many times. The CDR3 is cut off 3 residues early in the read; its end comes from the germline J gene. The chain employs TRBV20-1 and TRBJ2-5, with D perhaps matching TRBD2 (6 bases). Germline CDR1 DFQATT, CDR2 SNEGSKA (reference sequence). Trimming stripped 6 bases from V and 1 base from J, with 12 bases between. This CDR3 has 13 amino acids. The CDR3 bases that were read are TGCAGTGCCGGGGGACGCGTCCAAGAGACC. Translation gives CSAGGRVQET. The complete CDR3 reads CSAGGRVQETQYF.

This clone was counted at least ten times. The read comes to an end 3 residues before the CDR3 does, leaving the germline J gene to fill in the end. The chain is built from TRBV10-1 and TRBJ2-3, with D perhaps matching TRBD2 (6 bases). Germline V CDR1 and CDR2: WNHNN, SYGVQD (reference sequence). V gave up 0 bases and J gave up 8 bases, with 15 bases separating them. The CDR3 totals 15 residues. The CDR3 bases that were read are TGCGCCAGCAGTGAGTCTGCCGGGGGAGGAGGTACG. Translated, it gives CASSESAGGGGT. The complete CDR3 protein is CASSESAGGGGTQYF.

Comment on this clone: The CDR3 end lies 3 residues beyond the end of the read and is filled in from the germline J gene. The J gene is TRBJ2-3, the V gene TRBV7-2, with 7 bases that match TRBD2. The V gene's germline CDR1 is SGHTA and CDR2 FQGNSA. After removal of 7 bases from V and 8 bases from J, the junction contained 15 bases not matched to a gene. This CDR3 has 15 amino acids. CDR3 bases read: TGTGCCAGCACCTTTGAGGGTCGTGGGAGGGGTACG. This sequence encodes CASTFEGRGRGT. The whole CDR3 sequence is CASTFEGRGRGTQYF.

This clone was seen repeatedly, ten times or more. Read coverage stops 3 residues before the CDR3 terminus; the germline J gene supplies the remainder. This sequence joins TRBV6-2 or TRBV6-3 and TRBJ2-5; possible D gene TRBD1, 5 bases. This CDR3 is built from 12 residues. CDR1 is MNHEY and CDR2 is SVGEGT in the germline V gene. V lost 8 bases and J lost 5, with 12 bases in between. The CDR3 region is CASGVGLETQYF. The covered CDR3 bases are TGTGCCAGCGGGGTGGGGCTGGAGACC.

This clone was found many times. The sequence runs out 3 residues before the end of the CDR3; the remainder is reconstructed from the germline J gene. The rearrangement uses TRBV6-2 or TRBV6-3 and TRBJ2-7; D remains unclear. Trimming removed 0 bases from V and 3 bases from J, with 9 bases in between. The CDR3 length is 14 residues. Germline-derived CDR1 and CDR2 are MNHEY and SVGEGT. The CDR3 spells CASSYSKPYYEQYF. The part of the CDR3 DNA that was read is TGTGCCAGCAGTTACTCGAAACCCTACTACGAG.

The table lists this clone with many counts. The read comes to an end 3 residues before the CDR3 does, leaving the germline J gene to fill in the end. This sequence joins TRBV19 and TRBJ2-1; TRBD2 matches at 9 bases. The trim removed 4 bases at V and 0 bases at J, leaving 4 bases unmatched. Germline assignment: CDR1 LNHDA and CDR2 SQIVND (reference sequence). This CDR3 spans 16 amino acids. CDR3 protein: CASSRREGRSYNEQFF. Partial CDR3 DNA: TGTGCCAGTAGTAGGCGGGAGGGCCGCTCCTACAATGAG.

In its sample, this clone was seen many times. One end of the junction is discordant with germline, which a read error may explain. From the germline J gene comes the end of the CDR3, since the read stops 3 residues before it. J is TRBJ2-7 and V is TRBV30, with TRBD1 identical over 7 bases. The CDR3 extends over 16 amino acids. CDR1 and CDR2 (germline): GTSNPN, SVGIG (reference sequence). CDR3: CVWSVVRDSTYYEQYF. Partial CDR3 DNA: TGTGTCTGGAGTGTAGTTCGGGACAGCACTTACTACGAG.